This T cell receptor beta chain originates from a study of graft-versus-host responses after intestinal transplantation. Germline-derived CDR1 and CDR2 are MNHEY and SVGAGI. V was pared by 2 bases and J by 4 bases, with 4 bases of the junction left unmatched. The CDR3 extends over 15 amino acids. Libraries were prepared by immunoSEQ multiplex PCR; TCRdb keeps only in-frame clonotypes and omits some of them. Among about 97,000 clones listed, approximately 92% were seen once. The specimen was PBMCs, collected around 68 weeks after intestinal transplant. The chain links TRBV6-5 to TRBJ1-3; TRBD1 aligns across 8 bases. This TCR was recovered from a human patient who received an intestinal transplant, so some T cells may come from the graft donor. The CDR3 DNA sequence: TGTGCCAGCAGTTACCAGGGGGCGAGGGGAAACACCATATATTTT. It is translated as CASSYQGARGNTIYF.